A selection of T cell receptor beta chains follows, all from one sample in a study of vaccination effects on CD4 cells after COVID-19. TCRdb's copy holds only in-frame clones and misses some; the assay was immunoSEQ multiplex PCR. Counted here are tens of thousands of clones, approximately 78% occurring once; the ten biggest clones make up 20% to 25%. Which antigens these TCRs recognize remains unknown. Sequenced material: CD4+ T cells from PBMCs cultured without peptide, taken before COVID-19 vaccination. These TCRs come from a human donor who had a prior SARS-CoV-2 infection. Each CDR3 is given with its conserved first and last residue. A D gene is named only where the DNA matches it firmly. Size tells how often a clone was seen (once, few, many) or the class of an expanded clone, and some rows leave it out.

J gene: TRBJ1-5; clone size: NA; D gene: NA; V gene: TRBV27; CDR3 protein: CASSLSGNQPQHF; CDR3 DNA: TGTGCCAGCAGTCTGAGTGGCAATCAGCCCCAGCATTTT
J gene: TRBJ2-1; clone size: NA; D gene: TRBD2; V gene: TRBV7-6; CDR3 protein: CASSLVGGTYNEQFF; CDR3 DNA: TGTGCCAGCAGCTTAGTGGGAGGGACCTACAATGAGCAGTTCTTC
J gene: TRBJ2-3; clone size: NA; D gene: NA; V gene: TRBV2; CDR3 protein: CASMWSPQSTDTQYF; CDR3 DNA: TGTGCCAGCATGTGGTCGCCCCAGAGCACAGATACGCAGTATTTT
J gene: TRBJ2-3; clone size: NA; D gene: TRBD2; V gene: TRBV7-3; CDR3 protein: CASSWGGSDTQYF; CDR3 DNA: TGTGCCAGCAGCTGGGGGGGGTCGGATACGCAGTATTTT
J gene: TRBJ1-6; clone size: NA; D gene: NA; V gene: TRBV6-1; CDR3 protein: CATSPGRDNSPLHF; CDR3 DNA: TGTGCCACCTCACCGGGGCGAGATAATTCACCCCTCCACTTT
J gene: TRBJ2-5; clone size: NA; D gene: NA; V gene: TRBV5-1; CDR3 protein: CASSLVTGGWKTQYF; CDR3 DNA: TGCGCCAGCAGCTTGGTGACGGGGGGCTGGAAGACCCAGTACTTC
J gene: TRBJ2-1; clone size: NA; D gene: NA; V gene: TRBV6-5; CDR3 protein: CASSYSTFRYNEQFF; CDR3 DNA: TGTGCCAGCAGTTACTCGACATTCCGGTACAATGAGCAGTTCTTC
J gene: TRBJ2-5; clone size: NA; D gene: TRBD1; V gene: TRBV5-1; CDR3 protein: CASSRRQGSSGETQYF; CDR3 DNA: TGCGCCAGCAGCAGAAGACAGGGGTCATCTGGGGAGACCCAGTACTTC
J gene: TRBJ1-2; clone size: few; D gene: NA; V gene: TRBV18; CDR3 protein: CASSPGYGYTF; CDR3 DNA: TGTGCCAGCTCACCGGGCTATGGCTACACCTTC
J gene: TRBJ2-2; clone size: NA; D gene: NA; V gene: TRBV10-3; CDR3 protein: CAISTSGNTGELFF; CDR3 DNA: TGTGCCATCAGTACAAGCGGAAACACCGGGGAGCTGTTTTTT
J gene: TRBJ2-3; clone size: NA; D gene: NA; V gene: TRBV5-1; CDR3 protein: CASSLAGSDTQYF; CDR3 DNA: TGCGCCAGCAGCTTGGCTGGATCAGATACGCAGTATTTT
J gene: TRBJ2-7; clone size: NA; D gene: NA; V gene: TRBV2; CDR3 protein: CASSEASAGYEQYF; CDR3 DNA: TGTGCCAGCAGTGAAGCCTCCGCGGGATACGAGCAGTACTTC
J gene: TRBJ2-1; clone size: NA; D gene: NA; V gene: TRBV5-6; CDR3 protein: CASSYSMGEQFF; CDR3 DNA: TGTGCCAGCAGCTACTCCATGGGTGAGCAGTTCTTC
J gene: TRBJ2-5; clone size: NA; D gene: TRBD1; V gene: TRBV2; CDR3 protein: CASRSGQGDETQYF; CDR3 DNA: TGTGCCAGCAGGTCCGGACAGGGGGATGAGACCCAGTACTTC
J gene: TRBJ2-3; clone size: NA; D gene: NA; V gene: TRBV4-2; CDR3 protein: CASSQGLAVTDTQYF; CDR3 DNA: TGTGCCAGCAGCCAAGGGCTAGCCGTTACAGATACGCAGTATTTT
J gene: TRBJ1-1; clone size: NA; D gene: NA; V gene: TRBV5-1; CDR3 protein: CASSTSQGGVTEAFF; CDR3 DNA: TGCGCCAGCAGCACGAGTCAAGGAGGTGTTACTGAAGCTTTCTTT
J gene: TRBJ2-7; clone size: NA; D gene: TRBD2; V gene: TRBV4-2; CDR3 protein: CASSRGGASLEQYF; CDR3 DNA: TGTGCCAGCAGCCGGGGGGGAGCGTCCCTCGAGCAGTACTTC
J gene: TRBJ1-2; clone size: NA; D gene: NA; V gene: TRBV6-2/TRBV6-3; CDR3 protein: CASSYQDSYYGYTF; CDR3 DNA: TGTGCCAGCAGTTACCAGGACAGCTACTATGGCTACACCTTC
J gene: TRBJ1-6; clone size: NA; D gene: NA; V gene: TRBV2; CDR3 protein: CASSELQGNSPLHF; CDR3 DNA: TGTGCCAGCAGTGAATTGCAGGGGAATTCACCCCTCCACTTT
J gene: TRBJ1-1; clone size: NA; D gene: NA; V gene: TRBV5-1; CDR3 protein: CASSKDSHGGTEAFF; CDR3 DNA: TGCGCCAGTTCGAAAGACAGCCACGGGGGCACTGAAGCTTTCTTT
J gene: TRBJ1-2; clone size: once; D gene: NA; V gene: TRBV11-1; CDR3 protein: CASSHRTEYGYTF; CDR3 DNA: TGTGCCAGCAGCCACCGGACAGAATATGGCTACACCTTC
J gene: TRBJ1-2; clone size: NA; D gene: NA; V gene: TRBV6-5; CDR3 protein: CASSYSGARYGYTF; CDR3 DNA: TGTGCCAGCAGTTACTCCGGGGCGCGGTATGGCTACACCTTC
J gene: TRBJ2-7; clone size: few; D gene: TRBD2; V gene: TRBV5-1; CDR3 protein: CASRGLAGDHYEQYF; CDR3 DNA: TGCGCCAGCAGGGGGCTAGCGGGGGACCACTACGAGCAGTACTTC
J gene: TRBJ1-2; clone size: NA; D gene: NA; V gene: TRBV4-2; CDR3 protein: CASSQDRDKTYGYTF; CDR3 DNA: TGTGCCAGCAGCCAAGATAGGGACAAAACCTATGGCTACACCTTC
J gene: TRBJ2-7; clone size: NA; D gene: NA; V gene: TRBV7-5; CDR3 protein: CARSLRQCTGYF; CDR3 DNA: TGTGCCAGAAGCTTACGACAGTGCACGGGGTACTTC
J gene: TRBJ2-3; clone size: NA; D gene: NA; V gene: TRBV6-1; CDR3 protein: CASSESGQGRDTQYF; CDR3 DNA: TGTGCCAGCAGTGAGAGCGGCCAGGGCCGGGATACGCAGTATTTT
J gene: TRBJ2-2; clone size: few; D gene: NA; V gene: TRBV5-1; CDR3 protein: CASSLAVSNTGELFF; CDR3 DNA: TGCGCCAGCAGCTTGGCAGTATCGAACACCGGGGAGCTGTTTTTT
J gene: TRBJ2-2; clone size: NA; D gene: TRBD2; V gene: TRBV18; CDR3 protein: CASSSILAGGGGELFF; CDR3 DNA: TGTGCCAGCTCATCCATCCTAGCGGGAGGTGGCGGGGAGCTGTTTTTT
J gene: TRBJ1-2; clone size: NA; D gene: NA; V gene: TRBV5-4; CDR3 protein: CASSVRAGYGYTF; CDR3 DNA: TGTGCCAGCAGCGTCCGGGCCGGCTATGGCTACACCTTC
J gene: TRBJ2-5; clone size: NA; D gene: TRBD1; V gene: TRBV18; CDR3 protein: CASSATGLETQYF; CDR3 DNA: TGTGCCAGCTCAGCGACAGGGCTGGAGACCCAGTACTTC
J gene: TRBJ1-1; clone size: NA; D gene: NA; V gene: TRBV18; CDR3 protein: CASSRQGDTEAFF; CDR3 DNA: TGTGCCAGCTCACGGCAGGGCGACACTGAAGCTTTCTTT